The 18 T cell receptor beta chains below come from one sample, sequenced in a study of identical twins. Using its own MiXCR run on the 5' RACE reads, TCRdb lists one record per CDR3 protein. This sample has about 280,000 distinct CDR3 sequences; more than 6.5% occur once, and the top ten carry around 2.1%. This same sample was also taken into another study, of yellow fever vaccine responses in identical twins.

Sequencing was carried out using memory (CD45RO+) T cells sorted from blood. The source is a woman between 18 and 29 years old in good health.

Many counts were recorded for this clonotype. The gene calls are TRBV3-1 and TRBJ2-1; 10 bases line up with TRBD2. The J segment lost 0 bases and the V segment lost 5 bases, leaving 7 bases of the junction unmatched. The CDR3 is 17 amino acids. Germline CDR1 reads LGHDT; CDR2 reads YNNKEL (reference sequence). CDR3 in amino acids: CASSEGPSGSSYNEQFF. The CDR3 DNA sequence: TGTGCCAGCAGCGAAGGGCCTAGCGGGAGCTCCTACAATGAGCAGTTCTTC.

The chain is built from TRBV7-3 and TRBJ2-2, with D hard to call. Germline V lookup: CDR1 SGHTA, CDR2 FQGTGA. There are 14 residues in the CDR3. Between the trimmed V and J ends, which lost 5 bases and 6 bases, there was a span of 13 bases. The DNA of the CDR3 is TGTGCCAGCAGCCCCCGAGACTTCCCCGGGGAGCTGTTTTTT. Residues: CASSPRDFPGELFF.

This clonotype was counted between two and nine times. The chain couples TRBV28 to TRBJ1-2; 10 bases are shared with TRBD1. The CDR3 has 14 amino acids. From germline, CDR1 is MDHEN and CDR2 SYDVKM. V was pared by 8 bases and J by 8 bases, with 11 bases of the junction left unmatched. The CDR3 sequence: CASSQGQGSGGYTF. In nucleotides, the CDR3 is TGTGCCAGCTCTCAGGGACAGGGGAGTGGGGGCTACACCTTC.

This clonotype appeared many times. The genes are TRBV28 and TRBJ2-2; 15 bases align to TRBD2. J was trimmed by 1 base and V by 4 bases; bases with no gene match: 4. The CDR3 sequence is 18 residues long. CDR1 and CDR2 (germline): MDHEN, SYDVKM. CDR3 residues: CASSYPGLAGGNTGELFF. CDR3 nucleotide sequence: TGTGCCAGCAGTTACCCGGGACTAGCGGGAGGGAACACCGGGGAGCTGTTTTTT.

This clonotype was counted many times. The chain links TRBV3-1 to TRBJ2-7; 9 bases match TRBD2. CDR1 and CDR2 from the germline V gene are LGHDT and YNNKEL (reference sequence). The V and J ends lost 3 bases and 6 bases, in that order; junction bases with no gene match: 0. The CDR3 loop spans 12 amino acids. CDR3 nucleotides: TGTGCCAGCAGCCAGACTAGCGGCGAGCAGTACTTC. Translating gives CASSQTSGEQYF.

This chain joins TRBV4-1 and TRBJ2-4, with a possible D match to TRBD2 (7 bases). The V gene lost 8 bases and the J gene lost 9 bases, with 17 bases spanning the gap. This CDR3 spans 13 amino acids. The germline V gene has CDR1 MGHRA and CDR2 YSYEKL. The CDR3 reads CASGPWGGLIQYF. The CDR3 nucleotides are TGCGCCAGCGGACCCTGGGGGGGGCTCATTCAGTACTTC.

This clonotype was observed at least ten times. This sequence joins TRBV5-1 and TRBJ2-7; 10 bases line up with TRBD2. The length of the CDR3 is 15 residues. Germline V lookup: CDR1 SGHRS, CDR2 YFSETQ. V dropped 2 bases and J dropped 2; count of bases not matched to a gene: 4. Written as DNA, the CDR3 is TGCGCCAGCAGCTTCTTAGCGGGAGGACCCTACGAGCAGTACTTC. Amino acid sequence: CASSFLAGGPYEQYF.

There are a few counts of this clonotype. This chain links TRBV3-1 with TRBJ2-5, with 8 bases fitting TRBD2. V gave up 1 base and J gave up 2 bases; unmatched junction bases: 12. Germline loops: CDR1 LGHDT, CDR2 YNNKEL (reference sequence). This CDR3 has 18 amino acids. The CDR3 DNA is TGTGCCAGCAGCCAAGGTCGTTCCCGGGGGGGATTACAAGAGACCCAGTACTTC. This codes for CASSQGRSRGGLQETQYF.

This clonotype was detected many times. The chain has TRBV27 and TRBJ2-5, with D unclear. The germline gives CDR1 MNHEY, CDR2 SMNVEV (reference sequence). This CDR3 has 15 amino acids. With 6 bases removed from V and 1 base from J, the gap between germline ends came to 15 bases. The CDR3 bases are TGTGCCAGCAGCCCCCTTTTGGCAGCCCAAGAGACCCAGTACTTC. It codes for CASSPLLAAQETQYF.

V and J are TRBV19 and TRBJ2-3; either TRBD1 or TRBD2 may fit D (6 bases each). The CDR3 totals 14 residues. Trimming stripped 3 bases from V and 5 bases from J, with 12 bases between. Per the germline V gene, CDR1 is LNHDA and CDR2 is SQIVND (reference sequence). The CDR3 DNA is TGTGCCAGTAGTATTAGGGGGGCGGAAGATACGCAGTATTTT. It encodes CASSIRGAEDTQYF.

This clonotype was counted many times. The gene calls are TRBV20-1 and TRBJ1-4; D uncertain. Trimming shortened V by 0 bases and J by 5 bases, and 7 bases separated the two germline ends. Per the germline V gene, CDR1 is DFQATT and CDR2 is SNEGSKA (reference sequence). The CDR3 spans 13 residues. In DNA form, the CDR3 reads TGCAGTGCTAGAGATCCCCTAAATGAAAAACTGTTTTTT. Translating it yields CSARDPLNEKLFF.

V gene TRBV12-3 or TRBV12-4 combines with J gene TRBJ2-7, with 8 nucleotides matching TRBD2. CDR3 length: 15 residues. Trimming took 5 bases from V and 6 from J; bases not matched to a gene: 12. For the CDR3, the DNA is TGTGCCAGCAGTCCCCGAATAGCGGGAACGGGCGAGCAGTACTTC. It specifies CASSPRIAGTGEQYF.

The chain has TRBV28 and TRBJ1-2, with D maybe TRBD1 (5 bases). V lost 5 bases and J 7 bases, leaving 20 bases between the germline ends. In germline, CDR1 is MDHEN, CDR2 SYDVKM. The CDR3 contains 15 residues. Here the CDR3 reads CASSQLRGAARGYTF. The CDR3 nucleotides are TGTGCCAGCAGTCAATTGCGCGGGGCCGCCCGTGGCTACACCTTC.

This chain connects TRBV13 to TRBJ2-5; D remains ambiguous. The germline CDR1 and CDR2 sequences are PRHDT and FYEKMQ (reference sequence). CDR3 length: 14 residues. V lost 2 bases and J 3 bases, leaving 10 bases between the germline ends. This CDR3 reads CASSLSMKKETQYF. CDR3 sequence (DNA): TGTGCCAGCAGCTTATCGATGAAAAAAGAGACCCAGTACTTC. The full variable domain, with the rest looked up from reference TRBV13 and TRBJ2-5, is AAGVIQSPRHLIKEKRETATLKCYPIPRHDTVYWYQQGPGQDPQFLISFYEKMQSDKGSIPDRFSAQQFSDYHSELNMSSLELGDSALYFCASSLSMKKETQYFGPGTRLLVL.

J is TRBJ2-1 and V is TRBV9; the match to TRBD2 covers 13 bases. V dropped 5 bases and J dropped 0; count of bases not matched to a gene: 2. The CDR3 is 16 residues long. Per the germline V gene, CDR1 is SGDLS and CDR2 is YYNGEE. This CDR3 is CASRRTSGGSYNEQFF. CDR3 DNA sequence: TGTGCCAGCAGGCGGACTAGCGGGGGCTCCTACAATGAGCAGTTCTTC.

The chain employs TRBV19 and TRBJ2-1; TRBD2 matches at 9 bases. CDR3 length equals 15 residues. Trimming removed 3 bases from V and 11 bases from J; junction bases left unmatched: 11. The germline gives CDR1 LNHDA, CDR2 SQIVND (reference sequence). CDR3 amino acids: CASSISSGKEDKQFF. CDR3 coding DNA: TGTGCCAGTAGTATCTCTAGCGGGAAGGAGGATAAGCAGTTCTTC.

The chain has TRBV27 and TRBJ2-7, with 9 bases matching TRBD1. Germline values: CDR1 MNHEY, CDR2 SMNVEV (reference sequence). CDR3 length equals 17 residues. The junction had 12 bases not matched to a gene; V was cut back by 6 bases and J by 0 bases. The CDR3 here is CASSERVRDRVSYEQYV. The CDR3, as DNA: TGTGCCAGCAGCGAGAGGGTCCGGGACAGGGTCTCCTACGAGCAGTACGTC.

This clonotype was picked up a small number of times. The chain couples TRBV28 to TRBJ2-1; TRBD2 matches at 7 bases. The CDR3 length is 13 residues. V trimming: 7 bases; J trimming: 8 bases; junction bases outside the gene matches: 8. Germline V gene data show CDR1 as MDHEN and CDR2 as SYDVKM. The CDR3 sequence: CASTPGGRDEQFF. The CDR3 DNA reads TGTGCCAGCACCCCCGGGGGGAGGGATGAGCAGTTCTTC.